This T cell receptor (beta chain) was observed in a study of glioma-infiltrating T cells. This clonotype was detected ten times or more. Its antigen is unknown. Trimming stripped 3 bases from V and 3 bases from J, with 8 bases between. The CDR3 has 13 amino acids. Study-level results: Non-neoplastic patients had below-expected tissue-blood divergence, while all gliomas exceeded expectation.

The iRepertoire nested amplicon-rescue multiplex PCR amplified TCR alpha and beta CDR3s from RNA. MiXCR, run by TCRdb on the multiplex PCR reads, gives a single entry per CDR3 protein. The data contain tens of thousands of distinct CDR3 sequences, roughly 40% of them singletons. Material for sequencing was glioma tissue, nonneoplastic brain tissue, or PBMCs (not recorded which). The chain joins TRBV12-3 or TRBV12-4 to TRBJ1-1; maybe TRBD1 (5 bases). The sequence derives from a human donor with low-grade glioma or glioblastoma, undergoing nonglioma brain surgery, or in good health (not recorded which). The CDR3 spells CASSLQGYTEAFF. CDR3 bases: TGTGCCAGCAGTTTGCAGGGATACACTGAAGCTTTCTTT.